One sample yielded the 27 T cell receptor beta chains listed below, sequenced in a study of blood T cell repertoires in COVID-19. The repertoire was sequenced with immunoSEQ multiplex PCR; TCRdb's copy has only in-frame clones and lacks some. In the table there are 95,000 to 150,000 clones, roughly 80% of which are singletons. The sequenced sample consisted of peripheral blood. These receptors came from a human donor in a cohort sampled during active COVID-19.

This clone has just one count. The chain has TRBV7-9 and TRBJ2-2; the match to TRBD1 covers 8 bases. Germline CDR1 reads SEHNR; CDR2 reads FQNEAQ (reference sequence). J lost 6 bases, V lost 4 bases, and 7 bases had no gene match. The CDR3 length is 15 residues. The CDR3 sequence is CASSSGQGIPGELFF. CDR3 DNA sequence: TGTGCCAGCAGCTCCGGACAGGGAATCCCCGGGGAGCTGTTTTTT.

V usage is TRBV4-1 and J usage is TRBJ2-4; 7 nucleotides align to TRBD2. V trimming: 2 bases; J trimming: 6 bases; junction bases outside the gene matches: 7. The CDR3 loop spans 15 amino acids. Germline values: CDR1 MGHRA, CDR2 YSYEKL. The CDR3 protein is CASSQPRLAGNIQYF. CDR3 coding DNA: TGCGCCAGCAGCCAACCGAGACTAGCCGGAAACATTCAGTACTTC.

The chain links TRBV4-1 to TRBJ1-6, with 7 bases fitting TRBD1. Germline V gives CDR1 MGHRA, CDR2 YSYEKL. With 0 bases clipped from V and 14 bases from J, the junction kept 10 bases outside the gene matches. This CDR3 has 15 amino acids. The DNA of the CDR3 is TGCGCCAGCAGCCAAGAGGAGGGGGCCCCTTCGGCCCTCCACTTT. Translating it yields CASSQEEGAPSALHF.

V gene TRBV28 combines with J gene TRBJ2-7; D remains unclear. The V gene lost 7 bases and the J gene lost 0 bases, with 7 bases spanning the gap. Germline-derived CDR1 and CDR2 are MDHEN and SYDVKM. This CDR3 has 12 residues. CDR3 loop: CASIDNSYEQYF. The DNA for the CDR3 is TGTGCCAGCATTGACAACTCCTACGAGCAGTACTTC.

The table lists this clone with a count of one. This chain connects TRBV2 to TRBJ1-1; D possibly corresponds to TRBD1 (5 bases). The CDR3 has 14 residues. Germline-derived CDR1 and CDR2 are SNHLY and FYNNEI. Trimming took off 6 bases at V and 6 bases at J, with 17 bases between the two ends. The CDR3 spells CASRRSGEGAEAFF. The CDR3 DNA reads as TGTGCCAGCAGACGTTCGGGGGAAGGGGCTGAAGCTTTCTTT.

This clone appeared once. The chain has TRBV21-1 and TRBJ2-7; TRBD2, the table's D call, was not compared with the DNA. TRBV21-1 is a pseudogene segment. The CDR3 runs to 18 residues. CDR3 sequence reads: CASSKSRTSGGAYNEQYF. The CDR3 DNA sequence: TGTGCCAGCAGCAAATCCCGGACTAGCGGGGGGGCCTATAACGAGCAGTACTTC.

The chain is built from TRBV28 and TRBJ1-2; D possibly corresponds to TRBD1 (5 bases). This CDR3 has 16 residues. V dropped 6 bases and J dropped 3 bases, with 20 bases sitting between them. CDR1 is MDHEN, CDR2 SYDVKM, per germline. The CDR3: CASSPGRGSTDYGYTF. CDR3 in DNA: TGTGCCAGCAGCCCAGGGAGGGGAAGTACTGACTATGGCTACACCTTC.

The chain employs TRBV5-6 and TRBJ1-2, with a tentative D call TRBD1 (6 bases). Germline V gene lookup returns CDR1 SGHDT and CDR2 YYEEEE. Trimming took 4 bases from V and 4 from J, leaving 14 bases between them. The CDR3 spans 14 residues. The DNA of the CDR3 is TGTGCCAGCAGCGGGGATGCGGGGGCCTATGGCTACACCTTC. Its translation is CASSGDAGAYGYTF.

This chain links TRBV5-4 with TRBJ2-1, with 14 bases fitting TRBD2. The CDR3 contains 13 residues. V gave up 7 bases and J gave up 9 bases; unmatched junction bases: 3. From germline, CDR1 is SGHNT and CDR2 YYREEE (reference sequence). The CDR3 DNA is TGTGCCAGCGGACTAGCGGGGGGCGGTGAGCAGTTCTTC. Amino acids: CASGLAGGGEQFF.

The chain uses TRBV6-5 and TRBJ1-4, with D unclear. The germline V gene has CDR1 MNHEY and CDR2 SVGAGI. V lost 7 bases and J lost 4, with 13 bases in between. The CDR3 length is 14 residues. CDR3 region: CASTTRSFNEKLFF. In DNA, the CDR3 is TGTGCCAGCACCACCCGCAGTTTTAATGAAAAACTGTTTTTT.

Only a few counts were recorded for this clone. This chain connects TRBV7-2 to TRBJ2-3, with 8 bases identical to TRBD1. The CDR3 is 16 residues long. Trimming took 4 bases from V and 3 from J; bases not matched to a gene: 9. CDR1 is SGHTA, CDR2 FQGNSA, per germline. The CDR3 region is CASSYDRGLGTDTQYF. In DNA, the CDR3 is TGTGCCAGCAGCTACGACAGGGGACTTGGGACAGATACGCAGTATTTT.

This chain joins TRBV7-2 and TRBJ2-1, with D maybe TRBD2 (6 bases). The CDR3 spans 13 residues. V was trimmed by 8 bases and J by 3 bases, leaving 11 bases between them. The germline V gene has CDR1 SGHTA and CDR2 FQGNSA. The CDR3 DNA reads TGTGCCAGCTCGCGGGGTGACTACAATGAGCAGTTCTTC. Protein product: CASSRGDYNEQFF. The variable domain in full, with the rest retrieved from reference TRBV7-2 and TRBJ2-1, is GAGVSQSPSNKVTEKGKDVELRCDPISGHTALYWYRQSLGQGLEFLIYFQGNSAPDKSGLPSDRFSAERTGGSVSTLTIQRTQQEDSAVYLCASSRGDYNEQFFGPGTRLTVL.

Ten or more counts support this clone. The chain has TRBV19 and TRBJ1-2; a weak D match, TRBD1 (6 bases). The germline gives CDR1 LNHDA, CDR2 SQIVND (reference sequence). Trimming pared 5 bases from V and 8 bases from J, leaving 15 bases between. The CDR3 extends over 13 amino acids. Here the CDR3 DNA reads TGTGCCAGTAGTGCTCCAGGGGCCTACGGCTACACCTTC. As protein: CASSAPGAYGYTF.

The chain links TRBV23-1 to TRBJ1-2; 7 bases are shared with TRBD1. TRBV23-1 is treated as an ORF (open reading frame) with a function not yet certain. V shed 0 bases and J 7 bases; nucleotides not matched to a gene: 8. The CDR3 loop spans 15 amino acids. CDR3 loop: CASSQSPQGGCGYTF. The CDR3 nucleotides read TGCGCCAGCAGTCAATCACCTCAAGGGGGCTGTGGCTACACCTTC.

The CDR3 sequence: CASSLQGNQNYGYTF. For the CDR3, the DNA is TGTGCCAGCAGCCTCCAGGGTAACCAAAACTATGGCTACACCTTC. The chain is built from TRBV6-5 and TRBJ1-2, with D possibly matching TRBD1 (5 bases). Germline V gene data show CDR1 as MNHEY and CDR2 as SVGAGI. V gave up 6 bases and J gave up 2 bases, with 16 bases separating them. The CDR3 covers 15 residues.

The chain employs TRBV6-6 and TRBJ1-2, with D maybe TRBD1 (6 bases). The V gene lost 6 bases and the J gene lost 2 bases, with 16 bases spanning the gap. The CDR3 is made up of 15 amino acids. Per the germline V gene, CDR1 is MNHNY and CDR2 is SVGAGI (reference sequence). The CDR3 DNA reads TGTGCCAGCAGCCCCAACCGAGGGGGAAACTATGGCTACACCTTC. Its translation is CASSPNRGGNYGYTF.

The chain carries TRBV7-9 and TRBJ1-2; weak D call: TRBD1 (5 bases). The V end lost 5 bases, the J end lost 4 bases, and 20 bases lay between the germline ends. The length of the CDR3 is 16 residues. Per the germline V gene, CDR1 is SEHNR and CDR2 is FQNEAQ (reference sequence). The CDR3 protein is CASSASSPGGAYGYTF. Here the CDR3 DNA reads TGTGCCAGCAGCGCCTCTTCTCCCGGGGGAGCCTATGGCTACACCTTC.

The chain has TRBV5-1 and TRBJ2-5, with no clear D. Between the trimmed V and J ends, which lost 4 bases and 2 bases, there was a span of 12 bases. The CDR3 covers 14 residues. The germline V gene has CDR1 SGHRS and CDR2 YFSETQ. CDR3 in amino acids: CASSRVEVQETQYF. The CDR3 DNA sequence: TGCGCCAGCAGCCGTGTTGAGGTACAAGAGACCCAGTACTTC.

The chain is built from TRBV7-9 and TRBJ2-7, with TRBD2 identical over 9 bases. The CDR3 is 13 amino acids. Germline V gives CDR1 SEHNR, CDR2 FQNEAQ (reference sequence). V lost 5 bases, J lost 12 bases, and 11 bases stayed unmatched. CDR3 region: CASSRTRGGGGYF. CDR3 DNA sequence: TGTGCCAGCAGCAGGACTCGCGGGGGGGGCGGGTACTTC.

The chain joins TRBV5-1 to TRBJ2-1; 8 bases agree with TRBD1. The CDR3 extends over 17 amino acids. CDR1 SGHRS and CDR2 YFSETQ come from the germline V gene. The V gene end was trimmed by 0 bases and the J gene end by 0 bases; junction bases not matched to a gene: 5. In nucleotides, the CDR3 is TGCGCCAGCAGCTTGGAGTGGGGACAGGTCTCCTACAATGAGCAGTTCTTC. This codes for CASSLEWGQVSYNEQFF.

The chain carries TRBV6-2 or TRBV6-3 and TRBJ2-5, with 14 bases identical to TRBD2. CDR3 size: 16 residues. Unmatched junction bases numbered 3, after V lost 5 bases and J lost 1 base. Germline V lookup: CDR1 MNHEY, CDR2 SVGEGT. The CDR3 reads CASSLGLAGGQETQYF. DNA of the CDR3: TGTGCCAGCAGTCTAGGACTAGCGGGGGGCCAAGAGACCCAGTACTTC.

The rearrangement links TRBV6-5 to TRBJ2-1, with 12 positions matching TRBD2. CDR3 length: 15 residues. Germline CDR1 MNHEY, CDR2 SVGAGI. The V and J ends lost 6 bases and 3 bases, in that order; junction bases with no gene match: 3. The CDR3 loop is CASRPLAGGYNEQFF. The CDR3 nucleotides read TGTGCCAGCAGACCACTAGCGGGGGGCTACAATGAGCAGTTCTTC.

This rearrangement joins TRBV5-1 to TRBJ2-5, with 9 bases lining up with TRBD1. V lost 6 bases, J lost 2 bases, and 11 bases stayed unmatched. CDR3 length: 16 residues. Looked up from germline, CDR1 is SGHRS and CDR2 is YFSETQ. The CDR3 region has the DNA TGCGCCAGCAAGGTTTTCCCGACAGGGGGACAAGAGACCCAGTACTTC. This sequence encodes CASKVFPTGGQETQYF.

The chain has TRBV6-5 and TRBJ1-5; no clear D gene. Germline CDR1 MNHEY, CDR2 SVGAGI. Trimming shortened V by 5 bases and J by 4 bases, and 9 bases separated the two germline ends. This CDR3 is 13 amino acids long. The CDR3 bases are TGTGCCAGCAGTCAAACAGAGAATCAGCCCCAGCATTTT. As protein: CASSQTENQPQHF.

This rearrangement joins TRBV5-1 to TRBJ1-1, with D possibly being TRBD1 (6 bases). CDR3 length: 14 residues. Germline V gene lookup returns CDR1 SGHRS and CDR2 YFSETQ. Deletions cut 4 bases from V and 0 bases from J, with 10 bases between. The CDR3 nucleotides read TGCGCCAGCAGCCCACAGGGCCTGAACACTGAAGCTTTCTTT. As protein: CASSPQGLNTEAFF.

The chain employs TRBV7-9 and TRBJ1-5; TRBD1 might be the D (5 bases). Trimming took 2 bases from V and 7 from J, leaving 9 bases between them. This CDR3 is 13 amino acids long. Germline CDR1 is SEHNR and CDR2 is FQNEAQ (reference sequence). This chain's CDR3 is CASSLQGGQPQHF. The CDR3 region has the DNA TGTGCCAGCAGCTTACAGGGAGGACAGCCCCAGCATTTT.

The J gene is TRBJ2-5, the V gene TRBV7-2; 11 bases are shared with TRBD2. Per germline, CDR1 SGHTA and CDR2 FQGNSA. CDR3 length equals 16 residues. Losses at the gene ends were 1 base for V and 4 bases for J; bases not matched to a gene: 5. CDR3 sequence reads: CASSLVAGGPRETQYF. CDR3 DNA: TGTGCCAGCAGCTTAGTAGCGGGGGGGCCTAGAGAGACCCAGTACTTC.